In this sample, the clone carrying this T cell receptor beta chain turned up a few times. Its target is not known. Some clones are missing from TCRdb's copy, which holds only in-frame ones; the method was immunoSEQ multiplex PCR. This sample yields just under 10,000 clones, of which under 85% are seen a single time; less than 25% belongs to the top ten. The CDR3 extends over 14 amino acids. Trimming took 5 bases from V and 5 from J; bases not matched to a gene: 7. Germline CDR1 SEHNR, CDR2 FQNEAQ (reference sequence). This entry belongs to a study of tumor-infiltrating lymphocytes in localized non-small cell lung cancer. Findings of the study overall: No T-cell fraction difference was seen between IM1 and IM2 tumors. Not all patients were TCR sequenced, owing to tissue quantity. Recurrence-free survival showed no association with tumor T-cell fraction. Different pieces of the same tissue were used for each assay.

The chain joins TRBV7-9 to TRBJ1-1; 8 bases align to TRBD1. Sequencing used lung tumor tissue. The clonotype comes from a human donor with non-small cell lung cancer. The CDR3 DNA sequence: TGTGCCAGCAGCGTCAGGGGGCTAGGGACTGAAGCTTTCTTT. It specifies CASSVRGLGTEAFF.